Given below is one T cell receptor (beta chain) in context. Germline CDR1 reads MNHNS; CDR2 reads SASEGT. Unmatched junction bases numbered 6, after V lost 4 bases and J lost 4 bases. The CDR3 sequence is 15 residues long. The record originates from a study of OX40 agonist ivuxolimab in advanced cancers. About the research overall: Earlier anti-PD-1, anti-PD-L1 or anti-CTLA-4 therapy was permitted; 35% to 50% had received some. Partial responses were achieved by three patients, of whom one had hepatocellular carcinoma and two had cutaneous melanoma.

Assay used: immunoSEQ multiplex PCR; TCRdb lists only in-frame clones, some missing. The table includes nearly 9,000 clones, about 85% detected once. The clonotype was recovered from an adult with an advanced solid tumor such as melanoma, head and neck, liver or kidney cancer. The chain combines TRBV6-1 with TRBJ2-7; the match to TRBD2 covers 11 bases. The sequences come from CD4+ or CD8+ T cells sorted from blood, collected in a trial of the OX40 agonist ivuxolimab. DNA for the CDR3: TGTGCCAGCAGTGGTATAGCGGGAGGGAGTTACGAGCAGTACTTC. Protein product: CASSGIAGGSYEQYF.